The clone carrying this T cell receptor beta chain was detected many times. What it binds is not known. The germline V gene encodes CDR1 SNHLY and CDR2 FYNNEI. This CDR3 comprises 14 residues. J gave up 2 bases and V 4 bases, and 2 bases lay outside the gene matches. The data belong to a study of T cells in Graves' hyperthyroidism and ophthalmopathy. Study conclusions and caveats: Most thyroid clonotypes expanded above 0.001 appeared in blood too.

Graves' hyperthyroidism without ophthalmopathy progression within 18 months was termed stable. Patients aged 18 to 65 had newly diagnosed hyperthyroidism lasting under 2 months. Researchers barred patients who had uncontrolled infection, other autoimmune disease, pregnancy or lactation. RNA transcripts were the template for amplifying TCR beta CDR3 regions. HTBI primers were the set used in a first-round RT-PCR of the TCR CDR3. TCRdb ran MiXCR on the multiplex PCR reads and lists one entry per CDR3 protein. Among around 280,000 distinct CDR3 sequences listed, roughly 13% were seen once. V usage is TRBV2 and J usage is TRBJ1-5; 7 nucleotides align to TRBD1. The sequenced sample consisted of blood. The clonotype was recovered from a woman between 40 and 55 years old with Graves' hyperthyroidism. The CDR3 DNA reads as TGTGCCAGCAGTGGAGGACAGGGCAATCAGCCCCAGCATTTT. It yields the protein CASSGGQGNQPQHF.